The present TCR beta chain was sequenced within a study of human T cells and chemical hapten exposure. Indicated time point: patch test 1, 2 weeks after DPC sensitization. Specified treatment: therapeutic diphenylcyclopropenone sensitization with weekly scalp DPC. Germline loops: CDR1 SEHNR, CDR2 FQNEAQ (reference sequence). This CDR3 has 14 residues. To note about this clonotype: A much larger clone differs by one base, so this may be a read error.

Each CDR3 protein gets one entry after TCRdb re-called the RACE reads with MiXCR. The sample holds approximately 80,000 distinct CDR3 sequences; about 10% are singletons and the top ten take approximately 4.6%. The genes are TRBV7-9 and TRBJ2-7; 8 bases are a match to TRBD2. This sample comprised whole blood, obtained in connection with sensitization to the hapten diphenylcyclopropenone (DPC). The source is a woman aged 50 to 60 with alopecia areata. Some clones in this sample may be carry-over from other donors' samples. CDR3 region: CGSSLAGSSYEQYF. CDR3 in DNA: TGTGGCAGCAGCTTAGCGGGGAGCTCCTACGAGCAGTACTTC.